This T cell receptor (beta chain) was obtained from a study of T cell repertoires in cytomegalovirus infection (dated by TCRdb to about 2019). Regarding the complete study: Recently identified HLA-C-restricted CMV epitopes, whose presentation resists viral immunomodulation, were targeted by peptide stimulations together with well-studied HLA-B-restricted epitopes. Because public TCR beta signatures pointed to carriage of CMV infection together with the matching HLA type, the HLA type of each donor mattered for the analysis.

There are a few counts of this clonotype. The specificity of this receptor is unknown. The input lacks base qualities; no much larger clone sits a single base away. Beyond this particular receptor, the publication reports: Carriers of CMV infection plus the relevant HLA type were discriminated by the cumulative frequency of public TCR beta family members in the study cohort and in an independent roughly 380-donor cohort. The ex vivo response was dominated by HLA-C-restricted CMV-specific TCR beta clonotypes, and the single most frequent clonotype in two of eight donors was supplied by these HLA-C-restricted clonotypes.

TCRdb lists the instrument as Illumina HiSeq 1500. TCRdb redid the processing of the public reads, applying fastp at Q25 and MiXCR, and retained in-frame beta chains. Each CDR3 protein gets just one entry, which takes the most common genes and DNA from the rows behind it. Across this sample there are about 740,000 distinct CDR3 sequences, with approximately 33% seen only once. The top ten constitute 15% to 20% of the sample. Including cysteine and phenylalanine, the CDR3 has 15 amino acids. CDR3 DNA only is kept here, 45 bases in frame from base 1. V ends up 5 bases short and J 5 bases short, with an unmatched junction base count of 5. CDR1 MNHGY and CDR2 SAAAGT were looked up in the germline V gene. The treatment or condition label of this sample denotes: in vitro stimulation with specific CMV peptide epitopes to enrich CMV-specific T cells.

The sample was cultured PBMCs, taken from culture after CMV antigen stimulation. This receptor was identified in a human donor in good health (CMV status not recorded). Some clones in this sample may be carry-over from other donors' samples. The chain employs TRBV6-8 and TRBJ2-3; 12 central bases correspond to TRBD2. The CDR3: CASSRLAGGLDTQYF. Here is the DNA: TGTGCCAGCAGTAGGCTAGCGGGAGGGCTAGATACGCAGTATTTT.